This T cell receptor (beta chain) was documented in a study of identifying expanded T cells in peripheral blood. The method was immunoSEQ multiplex PCR; TCRdb's version includes in-frame clones alone and lacks a portion of them. The table includes some 93,000 clones, about 88% detected once. Per the germline V gene, CDR1 is SGHRS and CDR2 is YFSETQ. The V and J ends lost 5 bases and 0 bases respectively, with 11 bases between them. The CDR3 is 15 residues long. This receptor was taken from a person aged 18 to 70 in good health. Sequenced material: blood. This chain uses TRBV5-1 with TRBJ1-4; D call uncertain. For the CDR3, the DNA is TGCGCCAGCAGACTAAGCGCTGCAACTAATGAAAAACTGTTTTTT. Protein sequence: CASRLSAATNEKLFF.